The 8 T cell receptor beta chains reported below all come from one sample, sequenced in a study of control samples from healthy donors and cancer patients. Here immunoSEQ multiplex PCR was the method, and the copy in TCRdb shows in-frame clones only, minus some. In the table there are around 250,000 clones, around 80% of which are singletons. Sequenced material: PBMCs. The receptors stem from a woman aged 60 to 75 with lung cancer.

The CDR3, as DNA: TGTGCCAGCAGCACGGGACCATACAATGAGCAGTTCTTC. Translated, it gives CASSTGPYNEQFF. The chain uses TRBV11-3 and TRBJ2-1; D could derive from TRBD1 or TRBD2 (5 bases each). The CDR3 length is 13 residues. Trimming took 5 bases from V and 4 from J, leaving 9 bases between them. Germline V gives CDR1 SGHNT, CDR2 YENEEA.

The chain carries TRBV19 and TRBJ1-5; possibly TRBD1 for D (6 bases). Germline V CDR1 and CDR2: LNHDA, SQIVND (reference sequence). The CDR3 is 16 residues long. V was shortened by 4 bases and J by 4 bases, with 17 bases between the two germline ends. The CDR3 is CASSKGEGATNQPQHF. CDR3 in DNA: TGTGCCAGTAGTAAGGGGGAGGGTGCCACTAATCAGCCCCAGCATTTT. Using reference TRBV19 and TRBJ1-5 for the parts outside the CDR3, the full variable domain is DGGITQSPKYLFRKEGQNVTLSCEQNLNHDAMYWYRQDPGQGLRLIYYSQIVNDFQKGDIAEGYSVSREKKESFPLTVTSAQKNPTAFYLCASSKGEGATNQPQHFGDGTRLSIL.

This clone was seen only a few times. CDR3 sequence (DNA): TGTGCCAGCAGCACCCAGGGTGGTTCACTGAAAGCTTTCTTT. This encodes CASSTQGGSLKAFF. The chain couples TRBV3-1 (or the pseudogene TRBV3-2) to TRBJ1-1, with D possibly matching TRBD1 (5 bases). Trimming removed 5 bases at V and 9 bases at J, with 19 bases between. Germline V gene sequence: CDR1 LGHDT, CDR2 YNNKEL (reference sequence). This CDR3 has 14 amino acids.

This sequence joins TRBV3-1 (or the pseudogene TRBV3-2) and TRBJ1-6, with no clear D. With 0 bases removed from V and 5 bases from J, the gap between germline ends came to 5 bases. This CDR3 has 14 amino acids. Germline CDR1 is LGHDT and CDR2 is YNNKEL (reference sequence). The CDR3 sequence is CASSQEHNNSPLHF. DNA of the CDR3: TGTGCCAGCAGCCAAGAGCACAATAATTCACCCCTCCACTTT.

CDR3 sequence reads: CASSQDYPGRGRATNEKLFF. CDR3 nucleotides: TGTGCCAGCAGCCAAGACTATCCGGGACGCGGACGGGCAACTAATGAAAAACTGTTTTTT. This sequence joins TRBV3-1 (or the pseudogene TRBV3-2) and TRBJ1-4, with D perhaps TRBD1 (5 bases). Between the trimmed V and J ends, which lost 0 bases and 0 bases, there was a span of 20 bases. The CDR3 contains 20 residues. Per germline, CDR1 LGHDT and CDR2 YNNKEL (reference sequence).

The rearrangement joins TRBV5-6 to TRBJ2-3; D may be TRBD1 (6 bases). The ends were cut back, 0 bases at V and 4 bases at J, with 18 bases in the middle. Germline V CDR1 and CDR2: SGHDT, YYEEEE. The CDR3 extends over 17 amino acids. The CDR3 sequence: CASSLVDRPPPSDTQYF. CDR3 sequence (DNA): TGTGCCAGCAGCTTGGTTGACAGGCCCCCCCCCTCAGATACGCAGTATTTT. Combining the CDR3 with reference TRBV5-6 and TRBJ2-3 gives the whole variable domain DAGVTQSPTHLIKTRGQQVTLRCSPKSGHDTVSWYQQALGQGPQFIFQYYEEEERQRGNFPDRFSGHQFPNYSSELNVNALLLGDSALYLCASSLVDRPPPSDTQYFGPGTRLTVL.

The chain recombines TRBV5-1 with TRBJ1-1; 7 bases match TRBD1. Unmatched junction bases numbered 7, after V lost 7 bases and J lost 1 base. The CDR3 has 14 residues. CDR1 SGHRS and CDR2 YFSETQ come from the germline V gene. The CDR3 coding sequence is TGCGCCAGCGGCACAGGGACAGCGAACACTGAAGCTTTCTTT. Protein sequence: CASGTGTANTEAFF.

This clone showed up just a few times. J is TRBJ1-5 and V is TRBV4-1; D uncertain. CDR3 length: 15 residues. The V gene's germline CDR1 is MGHRA and CDR2 YSYEKL. Deletions cut 2 bases from V and 2 bases from J, with 10 bases between. CDR3 nucleotide sequence: TGCGCCAGCAGCCAAACGGGGAACGGCAATCAGCCCCAGCATTTT. It specifies CASSQTGNGNQPQHF.